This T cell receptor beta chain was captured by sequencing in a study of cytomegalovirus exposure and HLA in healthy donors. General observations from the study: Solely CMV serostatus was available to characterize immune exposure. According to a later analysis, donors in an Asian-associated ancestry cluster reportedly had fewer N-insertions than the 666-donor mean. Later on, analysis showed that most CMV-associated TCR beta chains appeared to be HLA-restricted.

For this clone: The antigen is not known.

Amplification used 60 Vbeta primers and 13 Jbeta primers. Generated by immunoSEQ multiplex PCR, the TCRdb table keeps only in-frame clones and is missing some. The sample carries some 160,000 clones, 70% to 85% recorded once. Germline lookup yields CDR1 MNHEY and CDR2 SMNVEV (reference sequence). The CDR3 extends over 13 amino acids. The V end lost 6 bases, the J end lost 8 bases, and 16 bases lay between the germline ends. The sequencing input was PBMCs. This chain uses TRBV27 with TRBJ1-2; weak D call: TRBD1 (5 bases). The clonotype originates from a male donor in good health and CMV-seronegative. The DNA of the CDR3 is TGTGCCAGCAGGTCGGGGGGAAGGAGCGGCTACACCTTC. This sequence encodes CASRSGGRSGYTF.